Below, one TCR beta chain is given with its context. Its matching antigen is unknown. This specimen comes from a study of T cell responses to AZD1222 COVID-19 vaccine. The study, taken as a whole, reports: Across the whole spike, CD4 TCRs peaked at regions 160-218 and 743-854. Increased Spike-specific TCR breadth and depth were observed after two AZD1222 doses. The study sampled repertoires only after the peak T cell response. White British people made up most donors, females outnumbered males, and clonal diversity was possibly underestimated.

The CDR3 consists of 15 residues. Germline V gene sequence: CDR1 SGHAT, CDR2 FQNNGV. Trimming took 3 bases from V and 4 from J, leaving 15 bases between them. Sequencing used immunoSEQ multiplex PCR; TCRdb keeps in-frame clones, though not all of them. The sample contains more than 150,000 clones, 80% to 90% of which appear only once. The sequence was obtained from an adult in good health. The material was peripheral blood, obtained on day 0 of AZD1222 vaccination. The J gene is TRBJ2-5, the V gene TRBV11-2; D unclear. CDR3 loop: CASSFSVWQIETQYF. The CDR3 DNA follows: TGTGCCAGCAGCTTCTCGGTCTGGCAAATAGAGACCCAGTACTTC.